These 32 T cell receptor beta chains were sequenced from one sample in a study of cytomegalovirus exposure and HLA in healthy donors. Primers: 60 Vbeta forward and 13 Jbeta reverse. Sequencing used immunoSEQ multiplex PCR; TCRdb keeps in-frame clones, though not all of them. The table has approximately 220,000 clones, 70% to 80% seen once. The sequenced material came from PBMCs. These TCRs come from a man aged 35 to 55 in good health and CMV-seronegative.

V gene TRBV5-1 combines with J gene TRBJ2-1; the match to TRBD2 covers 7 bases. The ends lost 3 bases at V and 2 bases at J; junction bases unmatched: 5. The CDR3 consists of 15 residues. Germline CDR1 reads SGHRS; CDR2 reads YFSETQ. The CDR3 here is CASSSGGSTYNEQFF. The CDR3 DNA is TGCGCCAGCAGCTCGGGCGGGAGTACCTACAATGAGCAGTTCTTC.

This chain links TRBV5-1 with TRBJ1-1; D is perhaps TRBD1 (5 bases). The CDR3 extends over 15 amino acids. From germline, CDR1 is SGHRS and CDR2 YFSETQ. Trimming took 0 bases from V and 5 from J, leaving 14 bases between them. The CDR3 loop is CASSLGQGGSTEAFF. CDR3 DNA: TGCGCCAGCAGCTTGGGGCAGGGTGGAAGTACTGAAGCTTTCTTT.

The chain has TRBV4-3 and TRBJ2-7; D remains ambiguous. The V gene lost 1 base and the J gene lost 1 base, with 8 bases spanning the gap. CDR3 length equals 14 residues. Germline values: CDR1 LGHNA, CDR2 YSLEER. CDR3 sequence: CASSQVWPSYEQYF. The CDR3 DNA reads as TGCGCCAGCAGCCAAGTATGGCCTTCCTACGAGCAGTACTTC.

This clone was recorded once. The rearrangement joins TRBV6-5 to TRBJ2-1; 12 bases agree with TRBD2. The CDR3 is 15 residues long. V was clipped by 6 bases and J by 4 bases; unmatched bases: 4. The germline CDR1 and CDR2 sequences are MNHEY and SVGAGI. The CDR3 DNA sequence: TGTGCCAGCAGCCGGACTAGCGGGGAGTACAATGAGCAGTTCTTC. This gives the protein CASSRTSGEYNEQFF.

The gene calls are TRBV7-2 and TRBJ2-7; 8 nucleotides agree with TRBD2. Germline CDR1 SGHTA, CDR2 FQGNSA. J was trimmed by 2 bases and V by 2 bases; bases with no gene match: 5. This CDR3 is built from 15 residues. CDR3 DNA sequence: TGTGCCAGCAGCTTATCCCCGGGGGGGCCCTACGAGCAGTACTTC. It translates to CASSLSPGGPYEQYF.

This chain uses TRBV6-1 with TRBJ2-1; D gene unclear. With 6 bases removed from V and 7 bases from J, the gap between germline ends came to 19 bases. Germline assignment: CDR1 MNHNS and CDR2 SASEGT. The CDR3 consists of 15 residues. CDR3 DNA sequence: TGTGCCAGCAGGACCCCAGCTTCAAAGAGGAATGAGCAGTTCTTC. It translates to CASRTPASKRNEQFF.

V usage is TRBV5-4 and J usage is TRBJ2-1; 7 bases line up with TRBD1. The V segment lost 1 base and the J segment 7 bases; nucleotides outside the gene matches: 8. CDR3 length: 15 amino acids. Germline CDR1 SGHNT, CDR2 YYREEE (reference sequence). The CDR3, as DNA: TGTGCCAGCAGCTTGCCAGGGGGAGCTTCAAATGAGCAGTTCTTC. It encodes CASSLPGGASNEQFF.

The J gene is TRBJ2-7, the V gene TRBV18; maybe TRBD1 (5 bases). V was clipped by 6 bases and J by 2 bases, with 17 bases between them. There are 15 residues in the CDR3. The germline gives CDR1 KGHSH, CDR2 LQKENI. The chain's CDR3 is CASSFLGQGPYEQYF. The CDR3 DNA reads TGTGCCAGCTCGTTTTTAGGACAAGGACCCTACGAGCAGTACTTC.

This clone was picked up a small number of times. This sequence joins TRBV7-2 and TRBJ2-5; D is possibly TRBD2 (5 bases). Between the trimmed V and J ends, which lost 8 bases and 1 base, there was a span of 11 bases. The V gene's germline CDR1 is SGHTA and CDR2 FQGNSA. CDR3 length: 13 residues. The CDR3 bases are TGTGCCAGCTCCCGCGGGTTCCAAGAGACCCAGTACTTC. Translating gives CASSRGFQETQYF.

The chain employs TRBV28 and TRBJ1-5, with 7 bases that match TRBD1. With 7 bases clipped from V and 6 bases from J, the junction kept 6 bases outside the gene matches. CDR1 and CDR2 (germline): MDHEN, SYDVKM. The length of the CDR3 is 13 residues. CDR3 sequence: CASKGTVSQPQHF. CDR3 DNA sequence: TGTGCCAGCAAAGGGACAGTCAGTCAGCCCCAGCATTTT.

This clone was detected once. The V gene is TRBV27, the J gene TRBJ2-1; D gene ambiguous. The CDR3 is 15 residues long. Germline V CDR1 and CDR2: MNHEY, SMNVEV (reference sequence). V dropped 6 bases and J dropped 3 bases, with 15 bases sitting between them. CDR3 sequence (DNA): TGTGCCAGCAGCCTAAGGAGACTGGACTACAATGAGCAGTTCTTC. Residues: CASSLRRLDYNEQFF.

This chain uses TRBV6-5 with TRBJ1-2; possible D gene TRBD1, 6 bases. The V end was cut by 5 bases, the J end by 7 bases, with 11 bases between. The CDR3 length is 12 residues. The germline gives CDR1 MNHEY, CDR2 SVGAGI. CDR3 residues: CASSEQGGGYTF. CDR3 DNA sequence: TGTGCCAGCAGTGAACAGGGTGGTGGCTACACCTTC.

DNA of the CDR3: TGTGCCAGCAGCCCAGACCGTCGGAGCGAGCAGTACTTC. Translating it yields CASSPDRRSEQYF. The rearrangement links TRBV9 to TRBJ2-7; D is undetermined. This CDR3 is 13 amino acids long. Germline CDR1 is SGDLS and CDR2 is YYNGEE. The V and J ends lost 4 bases and 6 bases respectively, with 14 bases between them.

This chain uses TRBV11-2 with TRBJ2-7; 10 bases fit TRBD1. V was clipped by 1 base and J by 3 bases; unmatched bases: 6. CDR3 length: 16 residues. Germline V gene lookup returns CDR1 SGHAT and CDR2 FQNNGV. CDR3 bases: TGTGCCAGCAGCTTAGGGCTACGGGACAGGGGCTACGAGCAGTACTTC. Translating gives CASSLGLRDRGYEQYF. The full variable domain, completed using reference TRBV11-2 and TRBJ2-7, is EAGVAQSPRYKIIEKRQSVAFWCNPISGHATLYWYQQILGQGPKLLIQFQNNGVVDDSQLPKDRFSAERLKGVDSTLKIQPAKLEDSAVYLCASSLGLRDRGYEQYFGPGTRLTVT.

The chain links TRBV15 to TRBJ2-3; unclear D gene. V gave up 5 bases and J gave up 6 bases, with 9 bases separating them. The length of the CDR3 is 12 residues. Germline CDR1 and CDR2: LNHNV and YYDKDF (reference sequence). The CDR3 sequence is CATSPSYDTQYF. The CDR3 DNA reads TGTGCCACCAGCCCGAGTTATGATACGCAGTATTTT.

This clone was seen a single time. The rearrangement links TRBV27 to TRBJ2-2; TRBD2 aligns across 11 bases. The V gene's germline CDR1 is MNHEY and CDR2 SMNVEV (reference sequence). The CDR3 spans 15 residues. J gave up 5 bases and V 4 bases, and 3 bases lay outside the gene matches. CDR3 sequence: CASSSGLAGTGELFF. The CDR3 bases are TGTGCCAGCAGTTCCGGACTAGCGGGTACCGGGGAGCTGTTTTTT.

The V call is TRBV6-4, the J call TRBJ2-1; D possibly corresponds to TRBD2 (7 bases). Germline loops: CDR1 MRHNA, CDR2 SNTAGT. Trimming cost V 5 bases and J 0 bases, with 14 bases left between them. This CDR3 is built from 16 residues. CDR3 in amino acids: CASSLGGGGSYNEQFF. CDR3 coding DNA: TGTGCCAGCAGTCTCGGGGGCGGGGGCTCCTACAATGAGCAGTTCTTC.

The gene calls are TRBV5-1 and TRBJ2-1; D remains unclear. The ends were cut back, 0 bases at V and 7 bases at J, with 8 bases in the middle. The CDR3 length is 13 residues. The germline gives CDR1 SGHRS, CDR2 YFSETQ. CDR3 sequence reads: CASSLEALNEQFF. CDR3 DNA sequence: TGCGCCAGCAGCTTGGAAGCCCTTAATGAGCAGTTCTTC.

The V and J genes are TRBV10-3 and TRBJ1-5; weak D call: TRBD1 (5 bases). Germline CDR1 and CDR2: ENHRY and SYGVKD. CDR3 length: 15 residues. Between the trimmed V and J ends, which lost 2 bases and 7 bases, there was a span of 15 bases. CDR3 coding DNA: TGTGCCATCAGTGAGGGGGCCGTGGCGGGACAGCCCCAGCATTTT. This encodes CAISEGAVAGQPQHF.

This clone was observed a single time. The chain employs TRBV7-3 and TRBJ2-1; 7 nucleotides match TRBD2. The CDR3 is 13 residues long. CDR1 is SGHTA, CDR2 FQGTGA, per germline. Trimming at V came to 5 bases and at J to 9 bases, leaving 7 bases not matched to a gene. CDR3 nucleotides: TGTGCCAGCAGCCCCCAGCGGGAAAGTGAGCAGTTCTTC. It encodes CASSPQRESEQFF.

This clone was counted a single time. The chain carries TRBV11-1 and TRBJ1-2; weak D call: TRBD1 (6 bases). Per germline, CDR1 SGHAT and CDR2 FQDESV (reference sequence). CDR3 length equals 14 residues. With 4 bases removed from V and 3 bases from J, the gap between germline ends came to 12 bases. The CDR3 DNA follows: TGTGCCAGCAGCTCAGGGGCCAATTACTATGGCTACACCTTC. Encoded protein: CASSSGANYYGYTF.

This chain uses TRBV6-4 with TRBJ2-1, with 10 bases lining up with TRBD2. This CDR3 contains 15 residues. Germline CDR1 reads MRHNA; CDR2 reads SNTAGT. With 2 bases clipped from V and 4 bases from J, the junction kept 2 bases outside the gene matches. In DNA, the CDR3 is TGTGCCAGCAGTGACGCTAGCGGGGGTTACAATGAGCAGTTCTTC. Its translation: CASSDASGGYNEQFF.

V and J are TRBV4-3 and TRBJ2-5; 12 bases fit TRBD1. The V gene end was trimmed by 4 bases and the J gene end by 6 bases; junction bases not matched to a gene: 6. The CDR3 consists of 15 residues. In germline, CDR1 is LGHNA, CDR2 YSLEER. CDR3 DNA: TGCGCCAGCAGCCTGGAAGGGGACAGGGGGCAGACCCAGTACTTC. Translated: CASSLEGDRGQTQYF.

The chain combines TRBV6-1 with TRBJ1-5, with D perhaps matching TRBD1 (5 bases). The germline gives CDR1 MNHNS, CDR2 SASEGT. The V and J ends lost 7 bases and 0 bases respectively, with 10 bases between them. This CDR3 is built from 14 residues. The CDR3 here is CASTYRYSNQPQHF. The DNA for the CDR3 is TGTGCCAGCACCTACAGGTATAGCAATCAGCCCCAGCATTTT.

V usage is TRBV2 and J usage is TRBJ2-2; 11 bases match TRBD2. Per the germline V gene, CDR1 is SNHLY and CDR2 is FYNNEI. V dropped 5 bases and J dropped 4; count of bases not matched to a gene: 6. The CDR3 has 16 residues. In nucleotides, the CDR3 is TGTGCCAGCAGTAGGTCGGGACTAGCGGTCACCGGGGAGCTGTTTTTT. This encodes CASSRSGLAVTGELFF.

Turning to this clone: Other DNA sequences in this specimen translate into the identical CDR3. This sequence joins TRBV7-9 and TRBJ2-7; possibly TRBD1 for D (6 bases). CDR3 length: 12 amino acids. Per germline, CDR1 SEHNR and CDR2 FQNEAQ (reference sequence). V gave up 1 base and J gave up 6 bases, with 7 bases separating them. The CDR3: CASSLGGREQYF. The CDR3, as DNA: TGTGCCAGCAGCTTAGGGGGGCGCGAGCAGTACTTC.

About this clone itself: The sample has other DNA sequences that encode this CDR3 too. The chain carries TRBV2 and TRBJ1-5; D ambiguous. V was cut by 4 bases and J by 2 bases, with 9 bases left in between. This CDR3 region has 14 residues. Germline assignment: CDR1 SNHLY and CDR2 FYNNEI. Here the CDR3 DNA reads TGTGCCAGCAGTGGGACTGGGGGCAATCAGCCCCAGCATTTT. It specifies CASSGTGGNQPQHF.

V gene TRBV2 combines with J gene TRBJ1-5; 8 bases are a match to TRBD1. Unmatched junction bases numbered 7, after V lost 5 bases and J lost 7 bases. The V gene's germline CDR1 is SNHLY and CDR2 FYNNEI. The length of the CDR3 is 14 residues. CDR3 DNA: TGTGCCAGCAGTACCGGGACAGGAAACCAGCCCCAGCATTTT. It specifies CASSTGTGNQPQHF. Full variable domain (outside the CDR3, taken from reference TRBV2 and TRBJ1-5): EPEVTQTPSHQVTQMGQEVILRCVPISNHLYFYWYRQILGQKVEFLVSFYNNEISEKSEIFDDQFSVERPDGSNFTLKIRSTKLEDSAMYFCASSTGTGNQPQHFGDGTRLSIL.

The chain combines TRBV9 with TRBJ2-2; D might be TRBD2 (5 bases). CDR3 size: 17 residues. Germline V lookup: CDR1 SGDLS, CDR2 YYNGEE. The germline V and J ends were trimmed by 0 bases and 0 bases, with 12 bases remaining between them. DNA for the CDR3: TGTGCCAGCAGCGTAGTAGGAGGCGGCGCGAACACCGGGGAGCTGTTTTTT. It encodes CASSVVGGGANTGELFF.

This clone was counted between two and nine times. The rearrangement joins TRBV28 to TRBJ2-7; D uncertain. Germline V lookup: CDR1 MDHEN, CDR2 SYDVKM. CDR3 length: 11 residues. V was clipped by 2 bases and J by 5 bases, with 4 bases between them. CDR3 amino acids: CASSLVNEQYF. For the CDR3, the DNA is TGTGCCAGCAGTTTAGTCAACGAGCAGTACTTC.

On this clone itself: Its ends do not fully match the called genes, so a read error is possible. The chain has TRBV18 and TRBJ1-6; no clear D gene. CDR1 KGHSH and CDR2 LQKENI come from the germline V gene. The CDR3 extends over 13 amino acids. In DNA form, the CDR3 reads TGTGCCAGCTCACCTAACACGAATTCGCCCCTCCACTTT. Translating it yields CASSPNTNSPLHF.

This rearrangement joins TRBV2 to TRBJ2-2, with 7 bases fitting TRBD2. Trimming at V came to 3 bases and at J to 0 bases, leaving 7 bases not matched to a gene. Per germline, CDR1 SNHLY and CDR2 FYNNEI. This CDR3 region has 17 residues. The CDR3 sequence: CASSDPPLAPNTGELFF. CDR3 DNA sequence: TGTGCCAGCAGTGACCCCCCACTAGCGCCGAACACCGGGGAGCTGTTTTTT.